Here is one T cell receptor (beta chain) with its context. Its antigen is currently unknown. The data were obtained in a study of monozygotic twins with cystic fibrosis. Study results and limitations: In 13 of 16 pairs, V gene usage was closest to the co-twin's. Median Simpson clonality of approximately 0.0091 suggested naive T cells predominated. Monozygotic CF twins shared more identical nucleotide clonotypes than unrelated patients. Shared CDR3 numbers were not associated with age, concordance or severity.

The CDR3 runs to 16 residues. Germline CDR1 and CDR2: SGHRS and YFSETQ. Losses at the gene ends were 0 bases for V and 3 bases for J; bases not matched to a gene: 6. Profiling relied on immunoSEQ multiplex PCR, and the TCRdb table lists in-frame clones only, not all of them. The sample includes some 22,000 clones, 97% of them seen just once. What was sequenced was blood. This clonotype was sampled from a girl aged 5-17 years with cystic fibrosis. The chain has TRBV5-1 and TRBJ2-5; 9 bases line up with TRBD1. In nucleotides, the CDR3 is TGCGCCAGCAGCTTGGAGCCGGGACAGGGAGAAGAGACCCAGTACTTC. It encodes CASSLEPGQGEETQYF.